This T cell receptor beta chain was captured in a study of vaccination and CD4 T cells after COVID-19. An Oncomine TCR Beta short-read assay was used to sequence the DNA from cultured CD4+ T cells. TCRdb itself ran the PCR reads through MiXCR, one entry per CDR3 protein. Of around 15,000 distinct CDR3 sequences in the sample, about 48% were seen once. Germline CDR1 reads LNHNV; CDR2 reads YYDKDF (reference sequence). Unmatched junction bases numbered 9, after V lost 1 base and J lost 4 bases. CDR3 length equals 16 residues. Stated time point: late sampling 161 to 241 days after vaccination in a few convalescent patients. Treatment defined: roughly 11-day PBMC culture with coronavirus spike peptide pools or control peptides (ViraFEST assay). In its sample, this clonotype was seen a few times. What it binds is unknown.

The sample in question was CD4+ T cells from blood, cultured in vitro, obtained about 7 months after SARS-CoV-2 vaccination. V usage is TRBV15 and J usage is TRBJ2-7; 8 nucleotides align to TRBD2. The sequence derives from a human donor who had recovered from COVID-19. CDR3 DNA: TGTGCCACCAGCAGAGTCGCCGGGACTAGTCAGTACGAGCAGTACTTC. Translating gives CATSRVAGTSQYEQYF.